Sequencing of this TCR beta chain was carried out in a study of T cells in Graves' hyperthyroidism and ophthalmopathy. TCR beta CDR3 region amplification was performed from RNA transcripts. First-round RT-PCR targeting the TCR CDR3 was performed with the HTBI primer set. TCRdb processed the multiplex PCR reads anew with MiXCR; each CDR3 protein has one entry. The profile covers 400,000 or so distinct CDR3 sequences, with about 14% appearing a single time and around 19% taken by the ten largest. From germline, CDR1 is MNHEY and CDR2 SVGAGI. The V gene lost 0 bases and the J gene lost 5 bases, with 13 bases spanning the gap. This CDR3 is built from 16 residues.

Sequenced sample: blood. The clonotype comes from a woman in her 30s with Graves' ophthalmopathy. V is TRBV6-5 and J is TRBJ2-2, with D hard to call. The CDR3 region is CASSYSSSIKTGELFF. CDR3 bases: TGTGCCAGCAGTTACTCGAGTAGCATTAAGACCGGGGAGCTGTTTTTT.